These T cell receptor beta chains were read from a single sample in a study of blood T cell repertoires in COVID-19. Assay: immunoSEQ multiplex PCR; the TCRdb copy retains only in-frame clones and omits some. The top ten hold about 6.8% of the sample, which has under 350,000 clones, approximately 92% seen once. The sequencing input was peripheral blood. The receptors come from a woman aged 30 to 39 with COVID-19, enrolled during active disease. CDR3s include the opening cysteine and the closing phenylalanine or tryptophan. D genes are given only for firm matches. Not all rows give a size; the values are once, few, many and, for expanded clones, a class.

V gene: TRBV11-3
clone size: once
D gene: -
J gene: TRBJ2-7
CDR3 DNA: TGTGCCAGCAGCTCGTCCTACGAGCAGTACTTC
CDR3 protein: CASSSSYEQYF

V gene: TRBV5-1
clone size: -
D gene: -
J gene: TRBJ2-1
CDR3 DNA: TGCGCCAGCAGCTTGGCCGTCAATGAGCAGTTCTTC
CDR3 protein: CASSLAVNEQFF

V gene: TRBV18
clone size: -
D gene: TRBD2
J gene: TRBJ2-7
CDR3 DNA: TGTGCCAGCTCAATTAGCGGGAGTAGCCACGAGCAGTACTTC
CDR3 protein: CASSISGSSHEQYF

V gene: TRBV6-1
clone size: -
D gene: TRBD1
J gene: TRBJ2-5
CDR3 DNA: TGTGCCAGCACTGAACTCGGGACAGGGGCGTACGAGACCCAGTACTTC
CDR3 protein: CASTELGTGAYETQYF

V gene: TRBV24-1
clone size: -
D gene: -
J gene: TRBJ2-3
CDR3 DNA: TGTGCCACCAGTGATCCCCGGCGGCGGTCCAGTGGGGCGGATACGCAGTATTTT
CDR3 protein: CATSDPRRRSSGADTQYF

V gene: TRBV28
clone size: -
D gene: -
J gene: TRBJ2-5
CDR3 DNA: TGTGCCAGCAGTTTTGGGGCCGGGGGAGAGACCCAGTACTTC
CDR3 protein: CASSFGAGGETQYF

V gene: TRBV5-6
clone size: -
D gene: -
J gene: TRBJ1-5
CDR3 DNA: TGTGCCAGCAGCTTGGGTCCTAGACCGAGCAATCAGCCCCAGCATTTT
CDR3 protein: CASSLGPRPSNQPQHF

V gene: TRBV7-6
clone size: -
D gene: -
J gene: TRBJ1-4
CDR3 DNA: TGTGCCAGCAGCTTTTACCTAGCAACTAATGAAAAACTGTTTTTT
CDR3 protein: CASSFYLATNEKLFF

V gene: TRBV4-1
clone size: -
D gene: -
J gene: TRBJ2-7
CDR3 DNA: TGCGCCAGCAGCCACCCGGGGAAATCCTACGAGCAGTACTTC
CDR3 protein: CASSHPGKSYEQYF

V gene: TRBV6-4
clone size: -
D gene: -
J gene: TRBJ1-1
CDR3 DNA: TGTGCCAGCAGTGACTCGACGGCGGGGAACACTGAAGCTTTCTTT
CDR3 protein: CASSDSTAGNTEAFF

V gene: TRBV3-1/TRBV3-2
clone size: -
D gene: -
J gene: TRBJ2-5
CDR3 DNA: TGTGCCAGCAGCCAAGATAGGGGCAGGGTGGTAGAGACCCAGTACTTC
CDR3 protein: CASSQDRGRVVETQYF

V gene: TRBV19
clone size: -
D gene: TRBD1
J gene: TRBJ2-1
CDR3 DNA: TGTGCCAGTAGTGCCCTGGGACAGACTTTGGGCAATGAGCAGTTCTTC
CDR3 protein: CASSALGQTLGNEQFF

V gene: TRBV6-2/TRBV6-3
clone size: few
D gene: -
J gene: TRBJ1-2
CDR3 DNA: TGTGCCAGCAGTTTCGGAGACTCGCGAGCTAACTATGGCTACACCTTC
CDR3 protein: CASSFGDSRANYGYTF

V gene: TRBV6-5
clone size: -
D gene: TRBD1
J gene: TRBJ1-4
CDR3 DNA: TGTGCCAGCAGTCTACAGGGGGCCGGGAATGAAAAACTGTTTTTT
CDR3 protein: CASSLQGAGNEKLFF

V gene: TRBV28
clone size: -
D gene: TRBD1
J gene: TRBJ1-5
CDR3 DNA: TGTGCCAGCAGTTGGACAGGAGCTAATCAGCCCCAGCATTTT
CDR3 protein: CASSWTGANQPQHF

V gene: TRBV4-1
clone size: -
D gene: TRBD2
J gene: TRBJ2-3
CDR3 DNA: TGCGCCAGCAGCCAAGAGGTGCTAGCGGTGCCAGATACGCAGTATTTT
CDR3 protein: CASSQEVLAVPDTQYF

V gene: TRBV4-3
clone size: few
D gene: TRBD1
J gene: TRBJ1-4
CDR3 DNA: TGCGCCAGCAGCCAAGATACAGGGGATGCGGCAAAACTGTTTTTT
CDR3 protein: CASSQDTGDAAKLFF

V gene: TRBV7-9
clone size: -
D gene: -
J gene: TRBJ1-2
CDR3 DNA: TGTGCCAGCAGCTTAGGAGGGATACTCTATGGCTACACCTTC
CDR3 protein: CASSLGGILYGYTF

V gene: TRBV18
clone size: -
D gene: TRBD1
J gene: TRBJ2-3
CDR3 DNA: TGTGCCAGCTCACCACCGACAGGGGTAGATACGCAGTATTTT
CDR3 protein: CASSPPTGVDTQYF

V gene: TRBV3-1/TRBV3-2
clone size: -
D gene: -
J gene: TRBJ1-3
CDR3 DNA: TGTGCCAGCAGCCAAGCAGGTCGCTCTGGAAACACCATATATTTT
CDR3 protein: CASSQAGRSGNTIYF

V gene: TRBV5-1
clone size: -
D gene: TRBD1
J gene: TRBJ2-1
CDR3 DNA: TGCGCCAGCAGCTTGGAGGGACAGGGTACCTACAATGAGCAGTTCTTC
CDR3 protein: CASSLEGQGTYNEQFF

V gene: TRBV11-2
clone size: -
D gene: -
J gene: TRBJ2-7
CDR3 DNA: TGTGCCAGCAGCTTGGGCAGGACCTACGAGCAGTACTTC
CDR3 protein: CASSLGRTYEQYF

V gene: TRBV5-5
clone size: -
D gene: -
J gene: TRBJ2-1
CDR3 DNA: TGTGCCAGCAGCTTGGCTAGTTCCCATGAGCAGTTCTTC
CDR3 protein: CASSLASSHEQFF

V gene: TRBV28
clone size: few
D gene: TRBD1
J gene: TRBJ2-7
CDR3 DNA: TGTGCCAGCAGCCCCCATAGGGACAGCTCCTACGAGCAGTACTTC
CDR3 protein: CASSPHRDSSYEQYF

V gene: TRBV7-9
clone size: -
D gene: TRBD1
J gene: TRBJ1-1
CDR3 DNA: TGTGCCAGCAGCACGGGACAGGGGAACACTGAAGCTTTCTTT
CDR3 protein: CASSTGQGNTEAFF

V gene: TRBV10-3
clone size: once
D gene: TRBD1
J gene: TRBJ1-3
CDR3 DNA: TGTGCCATCAGTGAGCCGGCAGGGGGAACTGGAAACACCATATATTTT
CDR3 protein: CAISEPAGGTGNTIYF

V gene: TRBV3-1/TRBV3-2
clone size: -
D gene: -
J gene: TRBJ2-2
CDR3 DNA: TGTGCCAGCAGCCCGTCCCCGGGTCTTTTGTTGGGGCTGTTTTTT
CDR3 protein: CASSPSPGLLLGLFF

V gene: TRBV2
clone size: -
D gene: -
J gene: TRBJ1-1
CDR3 DNA: TGTGCCAAACCGGGACAAAGGGTTGGCGCTGAAGCTTTCTTT
CDR3 protein: CAKPGQRVGAEAFF

V gene: TRBV18
clone size: -
D gene: TRBD1
J gene: TRBJ2-1
CDR3 DNA: TGTGCCAGCTCACCACTGAGGGACAGGAGCTACAATGAGCAGTTCTTC
CDR3 protein: CASSPLRDRSYNEQFF

V gene: TRBV30
clone size: -
D gene: TRBD2
J gene: TRBJ2-1
CDR3 DNA: TGTGCCTGGGACGGCGGGAGCTCCTACAATGAGCAGTTCTTC
CDR3 protein: CAWDGGSSYNEQFF

V gene: TRBV15
clone size: -
D gene: -
J gene: TRBJ1-5
CDR3 DNA: TGTGCCACCAGCAGGTTACGACAGACCCATCAGCCCCAGCATTTT
CDR3 protein: CATSRLRQTHQPQHF

V gene: TRBV10-1
clone size: -
D gene: TRBD2
J gene: TRBJ2-7
CDR3 DNA: TGCGCCAGCAGTGAGTGGCGGGAGCCCCTCGAGCAGTACTTC
CDR3 protein: CASSEWREPLEQYF

V gene: TRBV2
clone size: -
D gene: TRBD1
J gene: TRBJ1-5
CDR3 DNA: TGTGCCAGCAGACCCAACCGTCAGGGGGGCCGAGGGAATCAGCCCCAGCATTTT
CDR3 protein: CASRPNRQGGRGNQPQHF

V gene: TRBV28
clone size: few
D gene: -
J gene: TRBJ1-2
CDR3 DNA: TGTGCCAGCAGTCGCGGTCATGGCTACACCTTC
CDR3 protein: CASSRGHGYTF

V gene: TRBV19
clone size: once
D gene: -
J gene: TRBJ1-2
CDR3 DNA: TGTGCCAGTAGCCAGGGACTGCTCTATGGCTACACCTTC
CDR3 protein: CASSQGLLYGYTF

V gene: TRBV2
clone size: once
D gene: -
J gene: TRBJ2-7
CDR3 DNA: TGTGCCAGCAGTGGGGGTGGGCAGGGGACCTACGAGCAGTACTTC
CDR3 protein: CASSGGGQGTYEQYF

V gene: TRBV5-4
clone size: -
D gene: -
J gene: TRBJ1-1
CDR3 DNA: TGTGCCAGCAGCTTACAGGGCATGAACACTGAAGCTTTCTTT
CDR3 protein: CASSLQGMNTEAFF

V gene: TRBV25-1
clone size: few
D gene: TRBD1
J gene: TRBJ1-6
CDR3 DNA: TGTGCCAGCAGTGGGACAGGGGATTCACCCCTCCACTTT
CDR3 protein: CASSGTGDSPLHF

V gene: TRBV19
clone size: -
D gene: TRBD1
J gene: TRBJ1-5
CDR3 DNA: TGTGCCAGTAGTTTCCCCGGGACAGCAAATCAGCCCCAGCATTTT
CDR3 protein: CASSFPGTANQPQHF

V gene: TRBV21-1
clone size: few
D gene: -
J gene: TRBJ1-2
CDR3 DNA: TGTGCCAGCAGCAAACGGAGGGTGGATGGCTACACCTTC
CDR3 protein: CASSKRRVDGYTF

V gene: TRBV5-1
clone size: -
D gene: TRBD1
J gene: TRBJ2-2
CDR3 DNA: TGCGCCAGCAGTAGGGACAGTAACACCGGGGAGCTGTTTTTT
CDR3 protein: CASSRDSNTGELFF

V gene: TRBV10-3
clone size: -
D gene: -
J gene: TRBJ2-3
CDR3 DNA: TGTGCCATCACCCCTACCCCAAGTCGGGTCGCCACAGATACGCAGTATTTT
CDR3 protein: CAITPTPSRVATDTQYF

V gene: TRBV2
clone size: -
D gene: -
J gene: TRBJ2-1
CDR3 DNA: TGTGCCAGCAGTGTTCAGGGATCCTACAATGAGCAGTTCTTC
CDR3 protein: CASSVQGSYNEQFF

V gene: TRBV7-9
clone size: -
D gene: TRBD2
J gene: TRBJ2-1
CDR3 DNA: TGTGCCAGCAGCTTCGCGGGAGGCAATGAGCAGTTCTTC
CDR3 protein: CASSFAGGNEQFF

V gene: TRBV30
clone size: -
D gene: TRBD1
J gene: TRBJ2-7
CDR3 DNA: TGTGCCTGGACCAGACAGGGGCGTTTTTACGAGCAGTACTTC
CDR3 protein: CAWTRQGRFYEQYF

V gene: TRBV7-2
clone size: -
D gene: -
J gene: TRBJ1-1
CDR3 DNA: TGTGCCAGCAGCTTTTCCCCGGGGACTGAAGCTTTCTTT
CDR3 protein: CASSFSPGTEAFF

V gene: TRBV7-3
clone size: once
D gene: -
J gene: TRBJ1-1
CDR3 DNA: TGTGCCAGCAGCTTAAGTGGGGGGGCGCTCGGTCCTGAAGCTTTCTTT
CDR3 protein: CASSLSGGALGPEAFF

V gene: TRBV5-4
clone size: -
D gene: TRBD1
J gene: TRBJ1-5
CDR3 DNA: TGTGCCAGCAGCTTAGGACAGGGTCAGCCCCAGCATTTT
CDR3 protein: CASSLGQGQPQHF

V gene: TRBV9
clone size: -
D gene: -
J gene: TRBJ2-2
CDR3 DNA: TGTGCCAGCAGCGTAGGAGGTGATACCGGGGAGCTGTTTTTT
CDR3 protein: CASSVGGDTGELFF

V gene: TRBV18
clone size: -
D gene: -
J gene: TRBJ1-5
CDR3 DNA: TGTGCCAGCTCACCACAGGGAGGGGATCAGCCCCAGCATTTT
CDR3 protein: CASSPQGGDQPQHF

V gene: TRBV19
clone size: -
D gene: TRBD2
J gene: TRBJ2-7
CDR3 DNA: TGTGCCAGTAGTGAACCGGGACTAGCTTTCGAGCAGTACTTC
CDR3 protein: CASSEPGLAFEQYF

V gene: TRBV7-9
clone size: -
D gene: -
J gene: TRBJ2-7
CDR3 DNA: TGTGCCAGCAGTCGGACAGACTACGAGCAGTACTTC
CDR3 protein: CASSRTDYEQYF

V gene: TRBV5-1
clone size: -
D gene: TRBD1
J gene: TRBJ2-2
CDR3 DNA: TGCGCCAGCAGCCCCGGACAGGGTAGTAGGGAACTGTTTTTT
CDR3 protein: CASSPGQGSRELFF